This T cell receptor (beta chain) was recovered during a study of T cell clonality in common variable immunodeficiency. V shed 4 bases and J shed 1 base, with 13 bases lying between them. The CDR3 spans 15 residues. Germline values: CDR1 LGHNA, CDR2 YNFKEQ. Assay: immunoSEQ multiplex PCR; the TCRdb copy retains only in-frame clones and omits some. This sample has 40,000 to 55,000 clones, each found more than once. This clone was seen ten or more times. The read comes to an end 3 residues before the CDR3 does, leaving the germline J gene to fill in the end. Sequenced input: peripheral blood mononuclear cells. This sequence originates from a person aged 18-70 years in good health. This chain links TRBV4-2 with TRBJ2-5; no firm D call. The part of the CDR3 DNA that was read is TGTGCCAGCAGCCCTACTCCTGAACCCCAAGAGACC. Translating gives CASSPTPEPQET. The whole CDR3 protein reads CASSPTPEPQETQYF.